Below, 21 T cell receptor beta chains from the same sample are listed, as sequenced in a study of technical replicates of blood from several donors. The method was immunoSEQ multiplex PCR; TCRdb's version includes in-frame clones alone and lacks a portion of them. The data show tens of thousands of clones, about 94% seen once. What was sequenced was T cells isolated from PBMCs. These receptors were taken from a human donor in good health.

J is TRBJ2-5 and V is TRBV6-5; maybe TRBD1 (5 bases). The CDR3 is 15 amino acids. CDR1 and CDR2 (germline): MNHEY, SVGAGI. Trimming cost V 0 bases and J 2 bases, with 10 bases left between them. This CDR3 is CASSYSPGRQETQYF. DNA of the CDR3: TGTGCCAGCAGTTACTCGCCAGGGCGTCAAGAGACCCAGTACTTC.

The chain recombines TRBV2 with TRBJ2-5; D gene ambiguous. The V gene's germline CDR1 is SNHLY and CDR2 FYNNEI. The CDR3 runs to 13 residues. V lost 7 bases and J 2 bases, leaving 11 bases between the germline ends. CDR3: CASTSRRQETQYF. CDR3 nucleotide sequence: TGTGCCAGCACTTCCCGGAGACAAGAGACCCAGTACTTC.

CDR3 sequence (DNA): TGTGCCAGTAACCCAACGCAGGGAACTTCACCCCTCCACTTT. It translates to CASNPTQGTSPLHF. This chain uses TRBV19 with TRBJ1-6, with D possibly matching TRBD1 (5 bases). The V gene's germline CDR1 is LNHDA and CDR2 SQIVND (reference sequence). V was clipped by 7 bases and J by 9 bases, with 16 bases between them. The CDR3 is made up of 14 amino acids.

J is TRBJ2-7 and V is TRBV19; TRBD2 matches at 7 bases. The trim removed 1 base at V and 2 bases at J, leaving 5 bases unmatched. The CDR3 is 15 amino acids. Germline V gene data show CDR1 as LNHDA and CDR2 as SQIVND (reference sequence). CDR3 sequence reads: CASSIAAGRAYEQYF. CDR3 sequence (DNA): TGTGCCAGTAGTATAGCGGCAGGGAGGGCCTACGAGCAGTACTTC.

CDR3 sequence reads: CASSQIQGITEAFF. The CDR3 region has the DNA TGTGCCAGCAGCCAAATACAGGGAATCACTGAAGCTTTCTTT. This rearrangement joins TRBV4-2 to TRBJ1-1; a possible D gene is TRBD1 (6 bases). Germline V gene sequence: CDR1 LGHNA, CDR2 YNFKEQ. V lost 2 bases and J 4 bases, leaving 11 bases between the germline ends. This CDR3 region has 14 residues.

The rearrangement joins TRBV7-9 to TRBJ1-2; 7 nucleotides align to TRBD1. This CDR3 has 13 residues. J lost 7 bases, V lost 2 bases, and 4 bases had no gene match. Per germline, CDR1 SEHNR and CDR2 FQNEAQ (reference sequence). The CDR3 nucleotides read TGTGCCAGCAGCTTATCTACAGGGGCTGGCTACACCTTC. Amino acids: CASSLSTGAGYTF.

V usage is TRBV28 and J usage is TRBJ2-7, with 8 positions matching TRBD1. The V gene end was trimmed by 3 bases and the J gene end by 6 bases; junction bases not matched to a gene: 13. The CDR3 covers 16 residues. The V gene's germline CDR1 is MDHEN and CDR2 SYDVKM. The CDR3 DNA follows: TGTGCCAGCAGTTTCCCTTGGCAGGGGGCGATTCCCGAGCAGTACTTC. Its protein is CASSFPWQGAIPEQYF. Full variable domain (missing parts from reference TRBV28 and TRBJ2-7): DVKVTQSSRYLVKRTGEKVFLECVQDMDHENMFWYRQDPGLGLRLIYFSYDVKMKEKGDIPEGYSVSREKKERFSLILESASTNQTSMYLCASSFPWQGAIPEQYFGPGTRLTVT.

V and J are TRBV6-1 and TRBJ2-3, with a possible D match to TRBD2 (5 bases). The CDR3 totals 12 residues. V gave up 4 bases and J gave up 4 bases, with 6 bases separating them. Germline values: CDR1 MNHNS, CDR2 SASEGT. The CDR3 protein is CASSAGSDTQYF. CDR3 nucleotide sequence: TGTGCCAGCAGTGCGGGATCAGATACGCAGTATTTT.

The genes are TRBV6-1 and TRBJ1-2; D gene uncertain. This CDR3 comprises 13 residues. Germline V gene data show CDR1 as MNHNS and CDR2 as SASEGT. V was clipped by 10 bases and J by 6 bases, with 18 bases between them. The CDR3 spells CATDPYRGDGYTF. CDR3 DNA: TGTGCCACCGACCCTTATCGGGGTGATGGCTACACCTTC.

V is TRBV10-2 and J is TRBJ1-6; 10 bases fit TRBD1. The V segment lost 5 bases and the J segment 9 bases; nucleotides outside the gene matches: 4. Germline CDR1 and CDR2: WSHSY and SAAADI. The CDR3 length is 14 residues. DNA for the CDR3: TGCGCCAGCAGTCCGACAGGGGGCCGTTCACCCCTCCACTTT. It encodes CASSPTGGRSPLHF.

The chain uses TRBV7-9 and TRBJ2-1; 11 nucleotides align to TRBD2. The CDR3 runs 17 residues. V lost 5 bases, J lost 6 bases, and 12 bases stayed unmatched. Germline assignment: CDR1 SEHNR and CDR2 FQNEAQ (reference sequence). The CDR3 DNA is TGTGCCAGCAGCCCTAGGGGTCTAGCGGGAGGTCTCAATGAGCAGTTCTTC. It encodes CASSPRGLAGGLNEQFF.

V usage is TRBV6-1 and J usage is TRBJ1-3; possible D gene TRBD1, 5 bases. The V gene's germline CDR1 is MNHNS and CDR2 SASEGT. The CDR3 is 14 amino acids. V dropped 6 bases and J dropped 7 bases, with 16 bases sitting between them. The CDR3 DNA follows: TGTGCCAGCAGAACTTCGGGACTATCGAACACCATATATTTT. Translating gives CASRTSGLSNTIYF.

The chain couples TRBV19 to TRBJ1-5; unclear D gene. V lost 7 bases and J lost 0, with 10 bases in between. Germline lookup yields CDR1 LNHDA and CDR2 SQIVND (reference sequence). This CDR3 has 14 amino acids. In nucleotides, the CDR3 is TGTGCCAGTACTGGGAGTTATAGCAATCAGCCCCAGCATTTT. Residues: CASTGSYSNQPQHF.

The gene calls are TRBV7-2 and TRBJ1-5, with D uncertain. This CDR3 contains 15 residues. CDR1 and CDR2 from the germline V gene are SGHTA and FQGNSA. V was pared by 9 bases and J by 4 bases, with 19 bases between. The CDR3 here is CASPFVNSGNQPQHF. The CDR3, as DNA: TGTGCCAGTCCGTTCGTCAACAGCGGTAATCAGCCCCAGCATTTT.

The chain combines TRBV7-6 with TRBJ2-7; 7 bases agree with TRBD1. J gave up 3 bases and V 4 bases, and 3 bases lay outside the gene matches. CDR3 length: 13 residues. Per germline, CDR1 SGHVS and CDR2 FNYEAQ. CDR3 region: CASSSGDSYEQYF. The CDR3 coding sequence is TGTGCCAGCAGCTCCGGGGACAGCTACGAGCAGTACTTC.

The chain combines TRBV4-1 with TRBJ2-7; tentative D call: TRBD2 (5 bases). CDR1 and CDR2 (germline): MGHRA, YSYEKL. The length of the CDR3 is 14 residues. Trimming pared 1 base from V and 2 bases from J, leaving 9 bases between. The CDR3 is CASSQGGSTYEQYF. In DNA, the CDR3 is TGCGCCAGCAGCCAAGGCGGGTCTACCTACGAGCAGTACTTC.

The chain recombines TRBV29-1 with TRBJ2-7; 10 bases line up with TRBD1. Germline V CDR1 and CDR2: SQVTM, ANQGSEA. The CDR3 length is 15 residues. V dropped 1 base and J dropped 6; count of bases not matched to a gene: 9. In DNA form, the CDR3 reads TGCAGCGTTGAAGGCCGGGACAGGGGTCGACTCGAGCAGTACTTC. It codes for CSVEGRDRGRLEQYF.

The V call is TRBV6-6, the J call TRBJ2-7, with TRBD1 identical over 7 bases. The CDR3 contains 14 residues. Germline lookup yields CDR1 MNHNY and CDR2 SVGAGI (reference sequence). The junction had 12 bases not matched to a gene; V was cut back by 10 bases and J by 3 bases. The CDR3 protein is CATSQGTDLYEQYF. The CDR3, as DNA: TGTGCCACCTCCCAAGGGACAGACCTCTACGAGCAGTACTTC.

The chain employs TRBV14 and TRBJ2-3, with TRBD2 matching over 7 bases. CDR1 and CDR2 (germline): SGHDN, FVKESK. Trimming cost V 0 bases and J 5 bases; bases outside gene matches: 5. This CDR3 comprises 15 residues. The CDR3 DNA reads TGTGCCAGCAGCCAAGAGTGGGAGGGGATAGATACGCAGTATTTT. It codes for CASSQEWEGIDTQYF.

The chain links TRBV5-1 to TRBJ1-1; unclear D gene. The CDR3 sequence is 14 residues long. The V gene lost 3 bases and the J gene lost 1 base, with 10 bases spanning the gap. In germline, CDR1 is SGHRS, CDR2 YFSETQ. This CDR3 reads CASSSIEPNTEAFF. CDR3 nucleotides: TGCGCCAGCAGCTCGATAGAACCGAACACTGAAGCTTTCTTT.

A single count supports this clone. The rearrangement links TRBV5-4 to TRBJ2-3; 12 bases agree with TRBD2. V trimming: 4 bases; J trimming: 2 bases; junction bases outside the gene matches: 2. This CDR3 spans 15 amino acids. The V gene's germline CDR1 is SGHNT and CDR2 YYREEE (reference sequence). The CDR3 DNA is TGTGCCAGCAGCCCTAGCGGGGGGGCCACAGATACGCAGTATTTT. Translation gives CASSPSGGATDTQYF.